This is a list of T cell receptor beta chains from one sample in a study of graft-versus-host responses after intestinal transplantation. TCRdb's copy holds only in-frame clones and misses some; the assay was immunoSEQ multiplex PCR. The sample shows 35,000 to 50,000 clones, 90% to 95% of them seen only once. No antigen has been identified for these receptors. The input for sequencing was unstimulated CD8+ T cells sorted from spleen or lymph node cells, taken before transplant. The receptors originated from a human donor who was the organ donor for an intestinal transplant. CDR3s include the opening cysteine and the closing phenylalanine or tryptophan. D genes are given only for firm matches. The size entry is marked missing in some rows and otherwise reads once, few, many or a size class.

>.|TRBV28|15|.|TRBJ2-3
TGTGCCAGCAGTTTATTAACCCTGGGGGAGGATACGCAGTATTTT
CASSLLTLGEDTQYF
>.|TRBV9|16|.|TRBJ2-1
TGTGCCAGCAGCGTAGGAAGTCTAGCGAGCTACAATGAGCAGTTCTTC
CASSVGSLASYNEQFF
>.|TRBV5-6|17|TRBD1|TRBJ2-3
TGTGCCAGCAGCTTAGTAGGGACAGGGTTAGGGCCAGATACGCAGTATTTT
CASSLVGTGLGPDTQYF
>.|TRBV5-4|15|TRBD1|TRBJ1-6
TGTGCCAGCAGCCTCGGACAGGGGGCCGGGTCACCCCTCCACTTT
CASSLGQGAGSPLHF
>.|TRBV13|17|TRBD2|TRBJ2-3
TGTGCCAGCAGCCAGCTGGGCGGGGGACCTAGCACAGATACGCAGTATTTT
CASSQLGGGPSTDTQYF
>.|TRBV29-1|15|.|TRBJ2-1
TGCAGCGTTACGCTCGCCCGAGGGCCCTACAATGAGCAGTTCTTC
CSVTLARGPYNEQFF
>.|TRBV5-6|16|TRBD1|TRBJ1-5
TGTGCCAGCAGCTTGGAGGGGACAGGGGGTTATCAGCCCCAGCATTTT
CASSLEGTGGYQPQHF
>.|TRBV2|13|.|TRBJ1-2
TGTGCCAGAGGGGGGGGACCACGTTATGGCTACACCTTC
CARGGGPRYGYTF
>.|TRBV15|20|TRBD2|TRBJ2-7
TGTGCCACCAGCAGAGATCGGGGAGCGGGGGGCCCCCCAAGCTCCTACGAGCAGTACTTC
CATSRDRGAGGPPSSYEQYF
>.|TRBV4-3|12|.|TRBJ1-1
TGCGCCAGCAGCCAAGGCCCAGCTGAAGCTTTCTTT
CASSQGPAEAFF
>once|TRBV6-6|15|.|TRBJ1-1
TGTGCCAGCAGTGCACGGAGGGCCCTAAACACTGAAGCTTTCTTT
CASSARRALNTEAFF
>.|TRBV11-2|18|.|TRBJ2-2
TGTGCCAGCAGCTTAGATACCCCCGCGCAGCTTAGCACCGGGGAGCTGTTTTTT
CASSLDTPAQLSTGELFF
>.|TRBV10-2|11|.|TRBJ2-5
TGCGCCAGCTGGGGAAGGGAGACCCAGTACTTC
CASWGRETQYF
>.|TRBV4-3|14|.|TRBJ1-1
TGCGCCAGCAGCCAAGATTCCTCCGGCACTGAAGCTTTCTTT
CASSQDSSGTEAFF
>.|TRBV28|15|.|TRBJ2-7
TGTGCCAGCAAAAGGGGTCCAGGGCAGTCCTACGAGCAGTACTTC
CASKRGPGQSYEQYF
>.|TRBV13|16|.|TRBJ1-2
TGTGCCAGCAGCTTAGCTCCCCACAGCTCGGACTATGGCTACACCTTC
CASSLAPHSSDYGYTF
>once|TRBV6-6|13|.|TRBJ1-4
TGTGCCAGCAACCGACACTCCAATGAAAAACTGTTTTTT
CASNRHSNEKLFF
>.|TRBV27|14|.|TRBJ2-1
TGTGCCAGCAGTTTAACGGGGGCGCACAATGAGCAGTTCTTC
CASSLTGAHNEQFF
>.|TRBV19|15|TRBD2|TRBJ2-2
TGTGCCAGTAGCGGGACTAGCGGGAACACCGGGGAGCTGTTTTTT
CASSGTSGNTGELFF
>.|TRBV5-1|16|.|TRBJ2-7
TGCGCCAGCAGCTTGGCCTACCGGGACGGATCCTACGAGCAGTACTTC
CASSLAYRDGSYEQYF
>.|TRBV9|14|TRBD1|TRBJ2-7
TGTGCCAGCAGTCGAGGGACAGCATCCTACGAGCAGTACTTC
CASSRGTASYEQYF
>.|TRBV4-1|15|.|TRBJ1-1
TGCGCCAGCAGCCAAGACCCCTGGCGAAACACTGAAGCTTTCTTT
CASSQDPWRNTEAFF
>.|TRBV6-5|15|.|TRBJ2-2
TGTGCCAGCAGTTACTCGGCGGGGAACACCGGGGAGCTGTTTTTT
CASSYSAGNTGELFF
>.|TRBV6-5|12|TRBD2|TRBJ2-1
TGTGCCAGCAGGGGGGGGTACAATGAGCAGTTCTTC
CASRGGYNEQFF
>few|TRBV21-1|13|.|TRBJ2-7
TGTGCCAGCAGCGGTCAGGACAACTACGAGCAGTACTTC
CASSGQDNYEQYF
>.|TRBV10-2|12|.|TRBJ2-1
TGCGCCAGCAGTGTTGAAGTCTATGAGCAGTTCTTC
CASSVEVYEQFF
>once|TRBV28|13|.|TRBJ2-7
TGTGCCAGCAGTTTTAGGAATCTCTACGAGCAGTACTTC
CASSFRNLYEQYF
>once|TRBV5-4|15|.|TRBJ2-7
TGTGCCAGCAGCCCCGGGTTAGGTGAGGGCCCGGAGCAGTACTTC
CASSPGLGEGPEQYF
>.|TRBV6-1|18|.|TRBJ1-2
TGTGCCAGCAGAGAACCCACGAGGTATTGGGAGGGGATATATGGCTACACCTTC
CASREPTRYWEGIYGYTF
>.|TRBV5-4|15|.|TRBJ1-2
TGTGCCAGCAGCTTCGGGGCTCCCACAGGCTATGGCTACACCTTC
CASSFGAPTGYGYTF
>.|TRBV4-1|13|TRBD2|TRBJ2-7
TGCGCCAGCAGCCAACGACTAGCGGGGGAGCAGTACTTC
CASSQRLAGEQYF
>.|TRBV5-6|17|TRBD1|TRBJ1-2
TGTGCCAGCAGCTTGGGGGACAGGGAAAGCTACCCCAGGGGCTACACCTTC
CASSLGDRESYPRGYTF
>.|TRBV11-3|16|.|TRBJ2-3
TGTGCCAGCGGGACATTAACGGCGGTCGTCACAGATACGCAGTATTTT
CASGTLTAVVTDTQYF
>.|TRBV10-3|19|TRBD2|TRBJ2-5
TGTGCCATCAGTGAGTCGATGCTAGCGGGGGGACTATACCAAGAGACCCAGTACTTC
CAISESMLAGGLYQETQYF
>.|TRBV7-8|13|.|TRBJ2-7
TGTGCCAGCAGCTTATCCACGGGGGACGAGCAGTACTTC
CASSLSTGDEQYF
>.|TRBV28|16|TRBD2|TRBJ2-1
TGTGCCAGCAGTTTCCCGGGACTAGCCGGCCACAATGAGCAGTTCTTC
CASSFPGLAGHNEQFF
>.|TRBV7-2|13|.|TRBJ1-2
TGTGCCAGCAGCTTAGGGGTGACGGATGGCTACACCTTC
CASSLGVTDGYTF
>.|TRBV4-3|17|TRBD1|TRBJ2-3
TGCGCCAGCAGCCAAGAGGACAGGACAGGGGTCACAGATACGCAGTATTTT
CASSQEDRTGVTDTQYF
>once|TRBV27|11|.|TRBJ1-3
TGTGCCAGCAGTTCTGGAAACACCATATATTTT
CASSSGNTIYF
>.|TRBV28|14|.|TRBJ1-6
TGTGCCAGCTGGGCTGGAGGGAGAAATTCACCCCTCCACTTT
CASWAGGRNSPLHF
>.|TRBV13|15|.|TRBJ1-1
TGTGCCAGCAGCACTAGGGTCTTTCTGAACACTGAAGCTTTCTTT
CASSTRVFLNTEAFF
>.|TRBV27|12|.|TRBJ2-7
TGTGCCAGCATGGGGACTCCGACTCGGGAGTACTTC
CASMGTPTREYF
>.|TRBV28|13|.|TRBJ1-5
TGTGCCAGCAGCGGATATAGCAATCAGCCCCAGCATTTT
CASSGYSNQPQHF
>once|TRBV20-1|11|.|TRBJ2-7
TGCAGTGCTACTCCCCGTCTCGAGCAGTACTTC
CSATPRLEQYF
>.|TRBV11-2|14|.|TRBJ2-3
TGTGCCAGCAGCTTAGCCCCCTGGGGAGATACGCAGTATTTT
CASSLAPWGDTQYF
>.|TRBV4-1|12|.|TRBJ2-3
TGCGCCAGCAGCCAGCACACAGATACGCAGTATTTT
CASSQHTDTQYF
>.|TRBV4-1|14|.|TRBJ2-5
TGCGCCAGCAGCCAAGACCGACACCAAGAGACCCAGTACTTC
CASSQDRHQETQYF
>once|TRBV10-3|11|.|TRBJ1-1
TGTGCCATCATTCGAGGCACTGAAGCTTTCTTT
CAIIRGTEAFF
>.|TRBV6-6|15|.|TRBJ2-3
TGTGCCAGCAGTACCCCAGCAGCGGCAACAGATACGCAGTATTTT
CASSTPAAATDTQYF
>.|TRBV9|17|TRBD2|TRBJ2-5
TGTGCCAGCAGCGTAGCAGGAGCGGGGGACCTGCAAGAGACCCAGTACTTC
CASSVAGAGDLQETQYF
>.|TRBV28|15|.|TRBJ2-7
TGTGCCAGCAGTACACTAGGAACCTTCACGCGCGAGCAGTACTTC
CASSTLGTFTREQYF
>.|TRBV4-2|15|TRBD1|TRBJ1-1
TGTGCCAGCAGCCATTCCAGGGGGTTCGACACTGAAGCTTTCTTT
CASSHSRGFDTEAFF
>once|TRBV9|12|.|TRBJ2-1
TGTGCCAGCAGCGTAGCTTACAATGAGCAGTTCTTC
CASSVAYNEQFF
>.|TRBV6-5|13|TRBD1|TRBJ2-7
TGTGCCAGCAGCCCAGGGGGCGCGGGGTGGCAGTACTTC
CASSPGGAGWQYF
>.|TRBV5-5|13|.|TRBJ2-7
TGTGCCAGCAGTCAGGGGGGCTCGGTCGAGCAGTACTTC
CASSQGGSVEQYF
>once|TRBV2|14|.|TRBJ2-5
TGTGCCAGCAGTACCCATCTAGGTGGGGAGACCCAGTACTTC
CASSTHLGGETQYF
>.|TRBV7-2|14|.|TRBJ1-2
TGTGCCAGCAGCTCGGGACCTCTGGACTATGGCTACACCTTC
CASSSGPLDYGYTF
>.|TRBV11-2|19|TRBD2|TRBJ2-3
TGTGCCAGCAGCCTGGGACTAGCGGGGGGGCCCGTAGGCACAGATACGCAGTATTTT
CASSLGLAGGPVGTDTQYF